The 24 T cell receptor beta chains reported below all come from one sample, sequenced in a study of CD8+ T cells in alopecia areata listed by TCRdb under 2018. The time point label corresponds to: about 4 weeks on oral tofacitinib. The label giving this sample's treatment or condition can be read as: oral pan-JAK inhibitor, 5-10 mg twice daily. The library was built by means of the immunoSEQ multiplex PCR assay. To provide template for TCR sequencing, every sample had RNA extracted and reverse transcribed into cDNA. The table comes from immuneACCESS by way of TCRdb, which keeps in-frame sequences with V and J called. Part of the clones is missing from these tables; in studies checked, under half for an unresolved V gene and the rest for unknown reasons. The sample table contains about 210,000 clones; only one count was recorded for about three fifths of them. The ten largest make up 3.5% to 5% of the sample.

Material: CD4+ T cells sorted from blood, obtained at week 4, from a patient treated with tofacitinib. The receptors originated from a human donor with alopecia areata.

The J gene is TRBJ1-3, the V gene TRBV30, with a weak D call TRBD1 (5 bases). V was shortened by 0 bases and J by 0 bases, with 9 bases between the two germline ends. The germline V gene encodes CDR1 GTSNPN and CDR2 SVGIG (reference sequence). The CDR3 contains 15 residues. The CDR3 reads CAWSVGGTSGNTIYF. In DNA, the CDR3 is TGTGCCTGGAGTGTTGGCGGGACCTCTGGAAACACCATATATTTT.

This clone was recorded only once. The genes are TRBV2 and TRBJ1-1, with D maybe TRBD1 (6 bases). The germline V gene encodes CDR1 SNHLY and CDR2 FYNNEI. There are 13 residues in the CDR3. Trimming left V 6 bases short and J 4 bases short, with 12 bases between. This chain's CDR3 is CASRQQGGTEAFF. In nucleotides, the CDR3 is TGTGCCAGCAGACAACAGGGTGGCACTGAAGCTTTCTTT.

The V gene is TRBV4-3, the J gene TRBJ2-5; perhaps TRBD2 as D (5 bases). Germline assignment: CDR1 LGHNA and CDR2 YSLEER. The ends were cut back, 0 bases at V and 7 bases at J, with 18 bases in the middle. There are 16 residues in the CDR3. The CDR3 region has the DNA TGCGCCAGCAGCCAAGACTACGCGGCGGGCCGATGGACCCAGTACTTC. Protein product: CASSQDYAAGRWTQYF.

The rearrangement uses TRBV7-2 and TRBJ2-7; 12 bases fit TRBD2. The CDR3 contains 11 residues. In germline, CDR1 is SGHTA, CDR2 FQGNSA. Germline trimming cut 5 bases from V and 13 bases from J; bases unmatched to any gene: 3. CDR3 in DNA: TGTGCCAGCAGCCAGGGACTAGCGGGTTACTTC. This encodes CASSQGLAGYF.

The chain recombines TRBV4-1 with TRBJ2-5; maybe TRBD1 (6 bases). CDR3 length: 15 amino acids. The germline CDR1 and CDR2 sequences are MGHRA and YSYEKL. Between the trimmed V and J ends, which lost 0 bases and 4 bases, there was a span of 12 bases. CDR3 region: CASSQEGGRGETQYF. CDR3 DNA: TGCGCCAGCAGCCAAGAAGGGGGACGGGGAGAGACCCAGTACTTC.

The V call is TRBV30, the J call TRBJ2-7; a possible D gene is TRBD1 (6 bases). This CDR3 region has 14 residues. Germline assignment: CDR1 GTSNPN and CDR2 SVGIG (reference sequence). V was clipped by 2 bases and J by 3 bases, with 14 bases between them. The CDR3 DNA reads TGTGCCTGGAGTTATTTAGGACAGAACTACGAGCAGTACTTC. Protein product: CAWSYLGQNYEQYF.

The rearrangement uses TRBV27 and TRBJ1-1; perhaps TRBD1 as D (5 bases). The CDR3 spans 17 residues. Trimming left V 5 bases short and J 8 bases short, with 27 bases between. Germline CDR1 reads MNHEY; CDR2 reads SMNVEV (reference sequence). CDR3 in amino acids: CASSQTGHLIRAKEAFF. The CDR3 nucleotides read TGTGCCAGCAGTCAGACTGGACACTTAATTCGGGCGAAAGAAGCTTTCTTT.

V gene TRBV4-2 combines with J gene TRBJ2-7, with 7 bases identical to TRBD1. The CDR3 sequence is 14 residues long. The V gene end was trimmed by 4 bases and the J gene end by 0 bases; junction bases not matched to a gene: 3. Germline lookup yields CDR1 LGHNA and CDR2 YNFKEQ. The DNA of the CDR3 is TGTGCCAGCAGCCCCGGGACAGACTCCTACGAGCAGTACTTC. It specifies CASSPGTDSYEQYF.

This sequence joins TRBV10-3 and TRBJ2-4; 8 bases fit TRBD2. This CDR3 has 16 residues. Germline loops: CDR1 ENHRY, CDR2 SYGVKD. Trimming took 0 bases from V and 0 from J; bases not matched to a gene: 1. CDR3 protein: CAISESTSGAKNIQYF. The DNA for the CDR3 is TGTGCCATCAGTGAGTCAACTAGCGGAGCCAAAAACATTCAGTACTTC.

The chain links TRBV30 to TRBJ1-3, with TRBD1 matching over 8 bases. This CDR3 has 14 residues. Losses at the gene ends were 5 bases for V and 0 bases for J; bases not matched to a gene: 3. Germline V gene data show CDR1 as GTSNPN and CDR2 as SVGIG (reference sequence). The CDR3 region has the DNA TGTGCCTGGGGGACAGGCCTCTCTGGAAACACCATATATTTT. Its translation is CAWGTGLSGNTIYF.

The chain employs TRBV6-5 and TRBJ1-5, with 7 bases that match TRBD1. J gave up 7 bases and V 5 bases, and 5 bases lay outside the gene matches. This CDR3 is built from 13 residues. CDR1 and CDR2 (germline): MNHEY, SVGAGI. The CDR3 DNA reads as TGTGCCAGCAGTCAGCACAGGGGACAGCCCCAGCATTTT. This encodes CASSQHRGQPQHF.

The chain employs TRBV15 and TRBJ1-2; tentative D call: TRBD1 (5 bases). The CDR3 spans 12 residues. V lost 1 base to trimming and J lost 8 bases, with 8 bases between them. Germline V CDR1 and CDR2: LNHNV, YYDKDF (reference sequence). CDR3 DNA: TGTGCCACCAGCAGAGTGGGGGAGGGCTACACCTTC. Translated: CATSRVGEGYTF.

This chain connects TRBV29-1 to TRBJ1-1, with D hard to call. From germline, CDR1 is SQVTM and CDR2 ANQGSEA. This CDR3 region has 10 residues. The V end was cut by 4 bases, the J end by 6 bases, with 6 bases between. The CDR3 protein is CSVASPEAFF. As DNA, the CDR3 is TGCAGCGTTGCCAGCCCTGAAGCTTTCTTT.

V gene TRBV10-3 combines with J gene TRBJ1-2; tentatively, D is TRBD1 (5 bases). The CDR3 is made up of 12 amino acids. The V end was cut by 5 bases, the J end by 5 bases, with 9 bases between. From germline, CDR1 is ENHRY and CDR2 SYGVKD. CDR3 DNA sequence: TGTGCCATCAGTTCCGACAGTTATGGCTACACCTTC. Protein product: CAISSDSYGYTF.

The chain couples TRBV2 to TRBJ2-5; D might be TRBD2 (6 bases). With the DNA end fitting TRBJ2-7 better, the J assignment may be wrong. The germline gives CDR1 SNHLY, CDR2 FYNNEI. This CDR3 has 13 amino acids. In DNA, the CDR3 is TGTGCCAGCAGTGTGCAGGGACTCTACGAGCAGTACTTC. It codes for CASSVQGLYEQYF.

The CDR3 DNA follows: TGTGCCAGCAGCAGGGCAGGTTACAATGAGCAGTTCTTC. Amino acids: CASSRAGYNEQFF. The chain is built from TRBV7-9 and TRBJ2-1; no definite D call. V lost 5 bases to trimming and J lost 4 bases, with 9 bases between them. Germline lookup yields CDR1 SEHNR and CDR2 FQNEAQ (reference sequence). The CDR3 consists of 13 residues.

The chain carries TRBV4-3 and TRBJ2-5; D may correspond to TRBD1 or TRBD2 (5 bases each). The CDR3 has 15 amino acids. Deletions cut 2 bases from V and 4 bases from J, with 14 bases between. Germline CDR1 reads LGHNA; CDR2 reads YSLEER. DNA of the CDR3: TGCGCCAGCAGCCAAAGCGAGGGGAGTCGAGAGACCCAGTACTTC. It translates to CASSQSEGSRETQYF.

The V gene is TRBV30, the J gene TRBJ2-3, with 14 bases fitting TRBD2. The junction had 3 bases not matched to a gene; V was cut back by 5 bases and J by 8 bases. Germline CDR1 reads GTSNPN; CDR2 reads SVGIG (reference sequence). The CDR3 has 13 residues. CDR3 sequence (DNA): TGTGCCTGGCGACTAGCGGGGGGGCGTACGCAGTATTTT. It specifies CAWRLAGGRTQYF.

CDR3 bases: TGCAGCGTTGGACGAGTAGGGGCAGCCTATGCGAGCTACGAGCAGTACTTC. Amino acid sequence: CSVGRVGAAYASYEQYF. V usage is TRBV29-1 and J usage is TRBJ2-7; tentatively, D is TRBD1 (5 bases). CDR1 is SQVTM, CDR2 ANQGSEA, per germline. V lost 4 bases to trimming and J lost 3 bases, with 25 bases between them. CDR3 length equals 17 residues.

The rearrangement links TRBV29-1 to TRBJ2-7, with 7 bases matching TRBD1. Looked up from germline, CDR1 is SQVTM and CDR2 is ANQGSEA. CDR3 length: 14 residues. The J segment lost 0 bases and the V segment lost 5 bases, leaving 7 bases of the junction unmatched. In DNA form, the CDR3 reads TGCAGCGTTAGAAGGGACAGCGACTCCTACGAGCAGTACTTC. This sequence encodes CSVRRDSDSYEQYF.

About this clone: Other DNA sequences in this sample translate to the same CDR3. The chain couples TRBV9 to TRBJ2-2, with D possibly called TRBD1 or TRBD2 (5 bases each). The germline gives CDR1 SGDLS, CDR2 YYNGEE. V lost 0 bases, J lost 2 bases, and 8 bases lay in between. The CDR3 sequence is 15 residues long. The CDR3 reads CASSVAGTNTGELFF. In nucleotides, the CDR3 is TGTGCCAGCAGCGTAGCAGGGACCAACACCGGGGAGCTGTTTTTT.

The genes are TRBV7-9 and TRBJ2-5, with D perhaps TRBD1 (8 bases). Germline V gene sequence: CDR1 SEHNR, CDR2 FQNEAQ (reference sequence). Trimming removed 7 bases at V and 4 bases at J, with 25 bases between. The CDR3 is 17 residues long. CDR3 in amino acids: CASTPGGRGASRETQYF. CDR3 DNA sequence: TGTGCCAGCACCCCAGGGGGCCGGGGGGCCAGTCGAGAGACCCAGTACTTC.

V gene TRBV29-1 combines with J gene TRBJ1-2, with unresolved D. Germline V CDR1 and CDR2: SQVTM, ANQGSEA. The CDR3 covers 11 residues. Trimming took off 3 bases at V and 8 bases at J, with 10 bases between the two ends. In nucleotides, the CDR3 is TGCAGCGTTGATTCTAGGTGGGGCTACACCTTC. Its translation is CSVDSRWGYTF.

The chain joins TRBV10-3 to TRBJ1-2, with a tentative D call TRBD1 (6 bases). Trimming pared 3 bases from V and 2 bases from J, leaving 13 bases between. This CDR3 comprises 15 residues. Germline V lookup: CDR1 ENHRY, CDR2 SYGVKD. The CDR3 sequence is CAISDSRTANYGYTF. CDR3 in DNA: TGTGCCATCAGTGATTCTCGGACAGCGAACTATGGCTACACCTTC.